These 25 T cell receptor beta chains were sequenced from one sample in a study of T cells in Graves' hyperthyroidism and ophthalmopathy. Amplification of TCR beta CDR3 regions used RNA as the template. HTBI primers were the set used in a first-round RT-PCR of the TCR CDR3. TCRdb re-called the multiplex PCR reads with MiXCR, one entry per CDR3 protein. The table shows approximately 480,000 distinct CDR3 sequences, with around 20% occurring only once. The sequencing sample was made of blood. The receptor source for this set is a man between 18 and 35 years old with Graves' hyperthyroidism.

This clonotype was seen at least ten times. This sequence joins TRBV20-1 and TRBJ1-5, with D possibly being TRBD1 (6 bases). V lost 3 bases and J 4 bases, leaving 22 bases between the germline ends. Germline CDR1 DFQATT, CDR2 SNEGSKA (reference sequence). The CDR3 runs to 17 residues. CDR3 sequence: CSASKGGGGGMNQPQHF. The CDR3 DNA is TGCAGTGCTAGTAAAGGGGGGGGAGGGGGTATGAATCAGCCCCAGCATTTT.

This clonotype was counted ten times or more. CDR3 sequence (DNA): TGCAGCGTTGGGGGGAACCTTAACTATGGCTACACCTTC. It yields the protein CSVGGNLNYGYTF. The chain links TRBV29-1 to TRBJ1-2; maybe TRBD1 (5 bases). V lost 4 bases, J lost 1 base, and 10 bases lay in between. Germline CDR1 SQVTM, CDR2 ANQGSEA. The CDR3 runs to 13 residues.

This rearrangement joins TRBV11-2 to TRBJ2-4; 8 bases are a match to TRBD1. V gave up 5 bases and J gave up 8 bases; unmatched junction bases: 8. The CDR3 consists of 14 residues. The germline CDR1 and CDR2 sequences are SGHAT and FQNNGV. In DNA form, the CDR3 reads TGTGCCAGCAGCCCTAGGACAGGGTTCGACATTCAGTACTTC. This translates into CASSPRTGFDIQYF. Together with reference TRBV11-2 and TRBJ2-4, the CDR3 gives the full variable domain: EAGVAQSPRYKIIEKRQSVAFWCNPISGHATLYWYQQILGQGPKLLIQFQNNGVVDDSQLPKDRFSAERLKGVDSTLKIQPAKLEDSAVYLCASSPRTGFDIQYFGAGTRLSVL.

The rearrangement joins TRBV4-2 to TRBJ1-2; D is possibly TRBD1 (6 bases). The V and J ends lost 6 bases and 3 bases respectively, with 20 bases between them. The CDR3 runs to 16 residues. Germline lookup yields CDR1 LGHNA and CDR2 YNFKEQ. CDR3 sequence reads: CASRTIGGAKDYGYTF. The CDR3 DNA sequence: TGTGCCAGCAGGACTATAGGGGGGGCGAAGGACTATGGCTACACCTTC.

Only one count was recorded for this clonotype. The chain is built from TRBV11-2 and TRBJ2-2, with D unresolved. This CDR3 is 15 amino acids long. Per germline, CDR1 SGHAT and CDR2 FQNNGV. V was shortened by 3 bases and J by 2 bases, with 10 bases between the two germline ends. CDR3 amino acids: CASSFVSFNTGELFF. For the CDR3, the DNA is TGTGCCAGCAGCTTCGTTTCTTTCAACACCGGGGAGCTGTTTTTT.

This sequence joins TRBV12-3 or TRBV12-4 and TRBJ1-2; D unclear. V was trimmed by 6 bases and J by 4 bases, leaving 12 bases between them. There are 13 residues in the CDR3. The chain's CDR3 is CASSGLEPYGYTF. In nucleotides, the CDR3 is TGTGCCAGCAGCGGGCTGGAGCCCTATGGCTACACCTTC.

This clonotype was picked up many times. The chain carries TRBV6-5 and TRBJ1-2; a possible D gene is TRBD1 (6 bases). V lost 2 bases, J lost 4 bases, and 8 bases lay in between. The CDR3 loop spans 13 amino acids. CDR1 is MNHEY, CDR2 SVGAGI, per germline. The DNA for the CDR3 is TGTGCCAGCAGTTACGCGGACAGCTATGGCTACACCTTC. Translation: CASSYADSYGYTF.

This clonotype has ten or more counts. The V call is TRBV28, the J call TRBJ1-5; 7 positions agree with TRBD1. CDR3 length: 17 amino acids. Germline CDR1 reads MDHEN; CDR2 reads SYDVKM. J was trimmed by 4 bases and V by 3 bases; bases with no gene match: 12. The CDR3 sequence is CASSFGTATAINQPQHF. As DNA, the CDR3 is TGTGCCAGCAGTTTTGGGACAGCAACGGCTATTAATCAGCCCCAGCATTTT.

This clonotype was counted between two and nine times. The chain has TRBV3-1 and TRBJ2-7; tentative D call: TRBD1 (6 bases). The CDR3 covers 13 residues. Trimming took 4 bases from V and 6 from J, leaving 13 bases between them. The germline V gene encodes CDR1 LGHDT and CDR2 YNNKEL (reference sequence). DNA of the CDR3: TGTGCCAGCAGCCGATACACAGGGCGCGAGCAGTACTTC. Its protein is CASSRYTGREQYF.

The V call is TRBV30, the J call TRBJ2-5; 12 bases match TRBD2. The V gene's germline CDR1 is GTSNPN and CDR2 SVGIG (reference sequence). Trimming cost V 4 bases and J 7 bases; bases outside gene matches: 4. This CDR3 is 13 amino acids long. DNA of the CDR3: TGTGCCTGGAAGACTAGCGGGAGTGGGACCCAGTACTTC. Residues: CAWKTSGSGTQYF. The full variable domain, completed using reference TRBV30 and TRBJ2-5, is SQTIHQWPATLVQPVGSPLSLECTVEGTSNPNLYWYRQAAGRGLQLLFYSVGIGQISSEVPQNLSASRPQDRQFILSSKKLLLSDSGFYLCAWKTSGSGTQYFGPGTRLLVL.

This clonotype came up many times. The chain combines TRBV6-5 with TRBJ2-5, with 9 nucleotides matching TRBD1. Germline trimming cut 2 bases from V and 4 bases from J; bases unmatched to any gene: 5. CDR1 is MNHEY, CDR2 SVGAGI, per germline. This CDR3 comprises 15 residues. CDR3 nucleotide sequence: TGTGCCAGCAGTTACAGGACAGGGGATCGAGAGACCCAGTACTTC. Residues: CASSYRTGDRETQYF.

The rearrangement links TRBV28 to TRBJ2-5, with D possibly being TRBD1 (6 bases). The ends were cut back, 1 base at V and 2 bases at J, with 14 bases in the middle. This CDR3 contains 16 residues. The germline V gene encodes CDR1 MDHEN and CDR2 SYDVKM. The CDR3 loop is CASSLYTLQGQETQYF. CDR3 sequence (DNA): TGTGCCAGCAGTTTATACACATTACAGGGACAAGAGACCCAGTACTTC.

This clonotype came up a few times. The rearrangement joins TRBV18 to TRBJ1-1, with no clear D. Germline CDR1 and CDR2: KGHSH and LQKENI. V dropped 3 bases and J dropped 7 bases, with 12 bases sitting between them. The CDR3 runs to 13 residues. The CDR3 DNA reads as TGTGCCAGCTCACCCAAGGATAACTATGAAGCTTTCTTT. This encodes CASSPKDNYEAFF.

This clonotype was counted many times. This chain uses TRBV6-1 with TRBJ2-6, with 7 bases lining up with TRBD1. Germline loops: CDR1 MNHNS, CDR2 SASEGT. V trimming: 11 bases; J trimming: 2 bases; junction bases outside the gene matches: 6. The CDR3 covers 14 residues. CDR3 protein: CAGRQGAGANVLTF. The CDR3 DNA reads as TGTGCCGGGAGACAGGGAGCTGGGGCCAACGTCCTGACTTTC.

This clonotype was seen at least ten times. The chain carries TRBV7-8 and TRBJ2-4; TRBD2 agrees at 7 bases. The V and J ends lost 0 bases and 11 bases, in that order; junction bases with no gene match: 7. This CDR3 has 14 residues. From germline, CDR1 is SGHVS and CDR2 FQNEAQ. CDR3 nucleotide sequence: TGTGCCAGCAGCTTAGCTATTGGACTAGGAGTTCAGTACTTC. Translated: CASSLAIGLGVQYF.

This clonotype was picked up many times. The rearrangement links TRBV27 to TRBJ2-7, with D tentatively TRBD2 (5 bases). Deletions cut 2 bases from V and 4 bases from J, with 12 bases between. The CDR3 totals 14 residues. Germline values: CDR1 MNHEY, CDR2 SMNVEV (reference sequence). The CDR3 DNA reads as TGTGCCAGCAGTTTACAAGGGTCGGGATACGAGCAGTACTTC. This encodes CASSLQGSGYEQYF.

This clonotype occurred a few times. V usage is TRBV6-1 and J usage is TRBJ2-7; TRBD1 agrees at 8 bases. Trimming took 5 bases from V and 1 from J; bases not matched to a gene: 7. The length of the CDR3 is 15 residues. Germline-derived CDR1 and CDR2 are MNHNS and SASEGT. Written as DNA, the CDR3 is TGTGCCAGCAGTAAGGCCGACAGGGGTTCCTACGAGCAGTACTTC. Translating gives CASSKADRGSYEQYF.

This clonotype was seen at least ten times. The V gene is TRBV20-1, the J gene TRBJ2-7, with D maybe TRBD2 (6 bases). CDR1 and CDR2 from the germline V gene are DFQATT and SNEGSKA (reference sequence). V was shortened by 2 bases and J by 4 bases, with 15 bases between the two germline ends. CDR3 length: 14 residues. The CDR3 region has the DNA TGCAGTGCTAGACCCCACGGGAGCGGGTACGAGCAGTACTTC. This sequence encodes CSARPHGSGYEQYF.

This clonotype occurred a few times. The V call is TRBV4-1, the J call TRBJ2-7, with 10 bases fitting TRBD1. The length of the CDR3 is 15 residues. With V trimmed by 1 base and J by 2 bases, 2 bases remained unmatched. Germline-derived CDR1 and CDR2 are MGHRA and YSYEKL. As DNA, the CDR3 is TGCGCCAGCAGCCAAGGGACAGGGGGTACCTACGAGCAGTACTTC. This sequence encodes CASSQGTGGTYEQYF.

This clonotype was seen at least ten times. The chain has TRBV28 and TRBJ1-5, with a weak D call TRBD1 (5 bases). CDR1 is MDHEN, CDR2 SYDVKM, per germline. The CDR3 sequence is 16 residues long. V shed 5 bases and J shed 6 bases, with 20 bases lying between them. The CDR3 DNA is TGTGCCAGCAGTGAAAAGGACAATCCTAGGGGTCAGCCCCAGCATTTT. Protein sequence: CASSEKDNPRGQPQHF.

This clonotype showed up many times. The chain joins TRBV29-1 to TRBJ1-2; the D is unclear. This CDR3 contains 13 residues. V gave up 3 bases and J gave up 3 bases, with 11 bases separating them. Germline V gene lookup returns CDR1 SQVTM and CDR2 ANQGSEA. DNA of the CDR3: TGCAGCGTTGATCTAGGTTTCGACTATGGCTACACCTTC. It encodes CSVDLGFDYGYTF.

The chain couples TRBV12-3 or TRBV12-4 to TRBJ2-7; tentative D call: TRBD2 (5 bases). With 6 bases removed from V and 0 bases from J, the gap between germline ends came to 15 bases. CDR3 length: 15 residues. CDR3 residues: CASSPRVGFSYEQYF. CDR3 nucleotide sequence: TGTGCCAGCAGCCCGAGGGTTGGTTTCTCCTACGAGCAGTACTTC.

Points on this clonotype: Just one base apart from a much larger clone, this may be a read error. This rearrangement joins TRBV6-1 to TRBJ2-7; possible D gene TRBD1, 6 bases. Germline V gene lookup returns CDR1 MNHNS and CDR2 SASEGT. This CDR3 spans 12 amino acids. V lost 4 bases and J lost 6, with 10 bases in between. CDR3 sequence (DNA): TGTGCCAGCAGTGCCGGACAGAGCGAGCAGTACTTC. Encoded protein: CASSAGQSEQYF.

Only a few counts were recorded for this clonotype. The chain is built from TRBV5-8 and TRBJ2-7; maybe TRBD2 (5 bases). Germline CDR1 and CDR2: SGHTS and YDEGEE. Between the trimmed V and J ends, which lost 5 bases and 3 bases, there was a span of 15 bases. This CDR3 comprises 14 residues. The CDR3 DNA follows: TGTGCCAGCAGGGAGGACCGGGTCTACTACGAGCAGTACTTC. This sequence encodes CASREDRVYYEQYF.

This clonotype occurred many times. The chain employs TRBV5-1 and TRBJ2-7, with 12 positions matching TRBD2. Looked up from germline, CDR1 is SGHRS and CDR2 is YFSETQ. The CDR3 sequence is 17 residues long. V shed 4 bases, J shed 5 bases, and the junction held 13 bases outside the gene matches. This chain's CDR3 is CASSPVVGLAGGNEQYF. The CDR3 bases are TGCGCCAGCAGCCCCGTTGTGGGGCTAGCGGGGGGGAACGAGCAGTACTTC.